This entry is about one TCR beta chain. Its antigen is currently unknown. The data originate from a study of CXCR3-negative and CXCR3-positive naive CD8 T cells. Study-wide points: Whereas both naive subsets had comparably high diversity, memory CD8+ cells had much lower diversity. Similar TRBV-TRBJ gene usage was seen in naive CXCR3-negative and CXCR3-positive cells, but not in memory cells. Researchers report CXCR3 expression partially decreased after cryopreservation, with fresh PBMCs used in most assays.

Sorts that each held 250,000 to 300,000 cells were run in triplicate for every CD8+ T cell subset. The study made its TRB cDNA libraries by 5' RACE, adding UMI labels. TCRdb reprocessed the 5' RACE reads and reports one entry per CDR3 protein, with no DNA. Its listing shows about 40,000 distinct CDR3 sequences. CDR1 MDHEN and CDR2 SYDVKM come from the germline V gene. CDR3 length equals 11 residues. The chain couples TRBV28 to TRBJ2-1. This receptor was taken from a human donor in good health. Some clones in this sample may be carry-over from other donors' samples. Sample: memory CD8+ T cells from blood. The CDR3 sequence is CASREMSEQFF.